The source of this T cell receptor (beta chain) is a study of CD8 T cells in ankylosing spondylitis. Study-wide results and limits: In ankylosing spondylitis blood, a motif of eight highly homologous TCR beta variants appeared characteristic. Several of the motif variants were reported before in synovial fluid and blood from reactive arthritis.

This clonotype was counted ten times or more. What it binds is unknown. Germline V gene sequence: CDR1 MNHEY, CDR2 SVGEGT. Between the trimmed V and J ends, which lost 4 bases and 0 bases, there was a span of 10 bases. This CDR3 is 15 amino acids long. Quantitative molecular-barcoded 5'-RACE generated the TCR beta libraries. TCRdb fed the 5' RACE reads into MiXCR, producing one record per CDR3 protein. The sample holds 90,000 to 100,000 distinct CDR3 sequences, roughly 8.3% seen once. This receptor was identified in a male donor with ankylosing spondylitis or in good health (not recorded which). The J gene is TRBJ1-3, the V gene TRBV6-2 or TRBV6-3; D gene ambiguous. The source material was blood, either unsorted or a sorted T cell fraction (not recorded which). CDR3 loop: CASSSRPGSGNTIYF. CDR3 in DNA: TGTGCCAGCAGTTCCCGTCCCGGCTCTGGAAACACCATATATTTT.